The entry below describes one TCR beta chain. Its antigen is currently unknown. Of the isolated RNA, all was reverse transcribed, and so the sequenced material was expressed TCRB transcripts. Repertoires were generated with immunoSEQ multiplex PCR, while TCRdb's copy carries only in-frame clones and drops some. The sample records fewer than 550,000 clones, 10% to 12% being singletons. The sample comes from a study of beta chain features in type 1 diabetes. The overall study: Similarity in age, gender and cell yields was seen between patients and healthy donors.

Study conclusions and caveats: Shorter templates might be favored by PCR, and equally so in patients and in controls. It was among patients, rather than healthy donors, that naive, central memory and Treg TCRB repertoires appeared more similar.

CDR1 and CDR2 (germline): ENHRY, SYGVKD. This CDR3 region has 13 residues. Losses at the gene ends were 6 bases for V and 4 bases for J; bases not matched to a gene: 3. The receptor's source is a woman aged 18-35 years in good health. The specimen was naive CD4+ T cells from blood. The chain uses TRBV10-3 and TRBJ2-5, with 9 bases fitting TRBD1. CDR3 DNA sequence: TGTGCCATCAGCACAGGGGGCCTAGAGACCCAGTACTTC. It translates to CAISTGGLETQYF.